This T cell receptor beta chain is from a study of T-cell memory formation after mild COVID-19. In this sample, this clonotype turned up a few times. This CDR3 comprises 15 residues. Germline CDR1 reads LGHNA; CDR2 reads YNFKEQ. Trimming cost V 1 base and J 3 bases; bases outside gene matches: 4. TCRdb recomputed calls from the 5' RACE reads with MiXCR, one row per CDR3 protein. The sample has about 400,000 distinct CDR3 sequences, approximately 15% seen once. This TCR was recovered from a man between 18 and 35 years old who had mild COVID-19 (a few samples of this study predate the infection). Cell type and time point are not known. The genes are TRBV4-2 and TRBJ2-7; 9 bases are shared with TRBD1. Sequenced sample: PBMCs or a T cell subset sorted from them (not recorded which). CDR3 sequence (DNA): TGTGCCAGCAGCCAAGCCGGGACAGGGAACTACGAGCAGTACTTC. Translating gives CASSQAGTGNYEQYF.